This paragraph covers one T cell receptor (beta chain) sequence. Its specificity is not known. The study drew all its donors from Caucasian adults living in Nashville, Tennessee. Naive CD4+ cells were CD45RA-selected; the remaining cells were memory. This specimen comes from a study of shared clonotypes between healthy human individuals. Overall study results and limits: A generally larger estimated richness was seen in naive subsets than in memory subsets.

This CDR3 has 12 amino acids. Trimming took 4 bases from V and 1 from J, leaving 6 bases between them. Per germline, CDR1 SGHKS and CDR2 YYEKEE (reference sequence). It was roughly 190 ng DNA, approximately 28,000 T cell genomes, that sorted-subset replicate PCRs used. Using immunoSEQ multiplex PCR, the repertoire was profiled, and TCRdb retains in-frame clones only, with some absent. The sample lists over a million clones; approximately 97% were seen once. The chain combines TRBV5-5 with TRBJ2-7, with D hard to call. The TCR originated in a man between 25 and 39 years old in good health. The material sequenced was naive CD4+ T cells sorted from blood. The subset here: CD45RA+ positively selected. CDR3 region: CASSRISYEQYF. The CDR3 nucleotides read TGTGCCAGCAGCCGGATTTCCTACGAGCAGTACTTC.